This T cell receptor (beta chain) was identified during a study of cytomegalovirus exposure and HLA in healthy donors. Notes on the study in general: Most TCR sequences were uncommon, yet certain public TCRs appeared in many donors. Investigators reported 150 to 200 TCR beta chains as tied to cytomegalovirus.

This clone was detected many times. Its antigen is undetermined. Primers for the PCR totalled 60 Vbeta and 13 Jbeta. Measured with immunoSEQ multiplex PCR; TCRdb has only the in-frame clones, and not every one. Altogether 130,000 or so clones are present, about 66% being singletons, with the ten largest covering around 1.8%. The source of this sequence is a male donor in good health and CMV-seronegative. Sequenced input: PBMCs.

In nucleotides, the CDR3 is TGTGCCAGCAGTTTTTCTTTTAGCAGCCGATCCTACGAGCAGTACTTC. It encodes CASSFSFSSRSYEQYF. The rearrangement links TRBV28 to TRBJ2-7, with D hard to call. Per the germline V gene, CDR1 is MDHEN and CDR2 is SYDVKM. Trimming removed 3 bases at V and 1 base at J, with 16 bases between. The CDR3 has 16 residues.